The present T cell receptor beta chain was sequenced within a study of cytomegalovirus exposure and HLA in healthy donors. The junction had 6 bases not matched to a gene; V was cut back by 5 bases and J by 6 bases. Germline lookup yields CDR1 LNHDA and CDR2 SQIVND (reference sequence). The CDR3 contains 14 residues. Method: immunoSEQ multiplex PCR; TCRdb's copy keeps in-frame clones and lacks some. Among around 250,000 clones listed, around 90% were seen once. The V call is TRBV19, the J call TRBJ1-4; 7 nucleotides line up with TRBD1. The source of this sequence is a woman aged 18-30 years in good health and CMV-seronegative. Sequenced material: PBMCs. The CDR3: CASSPQGQDEKLFF. The DNA for the CDR3 is TGTGCCAGTAGTCCCCAAGGACAGGATGAAAAACTGTTTTTT.